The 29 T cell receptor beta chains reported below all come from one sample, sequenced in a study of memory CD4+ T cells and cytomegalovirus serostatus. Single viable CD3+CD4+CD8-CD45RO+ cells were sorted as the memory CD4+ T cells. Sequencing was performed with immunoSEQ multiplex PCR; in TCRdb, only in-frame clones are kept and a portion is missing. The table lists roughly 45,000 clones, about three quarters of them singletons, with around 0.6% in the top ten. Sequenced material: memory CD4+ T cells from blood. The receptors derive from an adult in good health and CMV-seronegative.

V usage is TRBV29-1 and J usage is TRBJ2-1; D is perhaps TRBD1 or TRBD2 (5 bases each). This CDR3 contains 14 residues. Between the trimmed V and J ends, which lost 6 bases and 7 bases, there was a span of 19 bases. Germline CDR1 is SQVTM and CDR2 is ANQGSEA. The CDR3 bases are TGCAGCGTCGGGGCACCCAGGGAAGGTAATGAGCAGTTCTTC. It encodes CSVGAPREGNEQFF.

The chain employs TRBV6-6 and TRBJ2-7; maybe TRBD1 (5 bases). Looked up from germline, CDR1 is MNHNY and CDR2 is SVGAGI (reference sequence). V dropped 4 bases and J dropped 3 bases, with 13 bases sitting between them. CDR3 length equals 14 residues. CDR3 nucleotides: TGTGCCAGCAGTTGGGCCCAGGGCGGCTACGAGCAGTACTTC. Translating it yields CASSWAQGGYEQYF.

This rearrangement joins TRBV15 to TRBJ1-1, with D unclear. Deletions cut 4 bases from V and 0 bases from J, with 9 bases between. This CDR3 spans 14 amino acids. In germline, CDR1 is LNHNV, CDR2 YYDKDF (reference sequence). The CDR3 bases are TGTGCCACCAGCACCAGAAGCATGAACACTGAAGCTTTCTTT. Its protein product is CATSTRSMNTEAFF.

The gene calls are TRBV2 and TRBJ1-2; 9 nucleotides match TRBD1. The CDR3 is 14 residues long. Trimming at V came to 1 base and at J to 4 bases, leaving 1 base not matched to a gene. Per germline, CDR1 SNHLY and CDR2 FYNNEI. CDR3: CASSEDRGRYGYTF. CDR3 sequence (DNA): TGTGCCAGCAGTGAAGACAGGGGGCGCTATGGCTACACCTTC.

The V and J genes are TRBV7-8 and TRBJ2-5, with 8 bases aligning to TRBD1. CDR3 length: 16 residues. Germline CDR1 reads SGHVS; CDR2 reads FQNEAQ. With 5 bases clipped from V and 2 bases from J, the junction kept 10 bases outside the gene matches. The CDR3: CASSPVRGLGQETQYF. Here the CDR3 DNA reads TGTGCCAGCAGCCCCGTCAGGGGGCTAGGGCAAGAGACCCAGTACTTC.

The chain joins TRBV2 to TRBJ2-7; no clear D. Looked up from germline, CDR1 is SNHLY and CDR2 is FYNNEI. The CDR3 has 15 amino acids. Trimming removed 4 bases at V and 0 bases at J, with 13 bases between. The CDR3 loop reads CASSAFWAVSYEQYF. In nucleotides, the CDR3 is TGTGCCAGCAGTGCATTTTGGGCAGTCTCCTACGAGCAGTACTTC.

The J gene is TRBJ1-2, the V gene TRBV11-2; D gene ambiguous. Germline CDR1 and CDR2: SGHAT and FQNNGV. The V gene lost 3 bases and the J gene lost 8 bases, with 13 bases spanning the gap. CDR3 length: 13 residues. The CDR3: CASSFNLARGYTF. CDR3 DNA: TGTGCCAGCAGCTTTAACCTCGCAAGAGGCTACACCTTC.

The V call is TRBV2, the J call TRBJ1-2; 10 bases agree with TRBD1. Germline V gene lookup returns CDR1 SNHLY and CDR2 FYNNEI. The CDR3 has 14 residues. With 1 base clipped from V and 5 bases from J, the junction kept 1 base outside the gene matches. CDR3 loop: CASSEGDRGYGYTF. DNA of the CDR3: TGTGCCAGCAGTGAAGGGGACAGGGGTTATGGCTACACCTTC.

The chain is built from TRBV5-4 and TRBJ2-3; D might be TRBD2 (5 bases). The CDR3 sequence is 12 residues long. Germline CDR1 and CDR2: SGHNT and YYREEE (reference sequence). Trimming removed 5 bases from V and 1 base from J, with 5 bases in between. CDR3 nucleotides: TGTGCCAGCAGGGGAGGCACAGATACGCAGTATTTT. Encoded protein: CASRGGTDTQYF. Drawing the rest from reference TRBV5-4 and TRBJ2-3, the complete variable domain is ETGVTQSPTHLIKTRGQQVTLRCSSQSGHNTVSWYQQALGQGPQFIFQYYREEENGRGNFPPRFSGLQFPNYSSELNVNALELDDSALYLCASRGGTDTQYFGPGTRLTVL.

CDR3 region: CASSSSLYNSPLHF. The CDR3 DNA sequence: TGTGCCAGCAGTTCTTCCCTCTATAATTCACCCCTCCACTTT. V usage is TRBV27 and J usage is TRBJ1-6, with D hard to call. The CDR3 extends over 14 amino acids. The ends were cut back, 4 bases at V and 3 bases at J, with 7 bases in the middle. Looked up from germline, CDR1 is MNHEY and CDR2 is SMNVEV (reference sequence).

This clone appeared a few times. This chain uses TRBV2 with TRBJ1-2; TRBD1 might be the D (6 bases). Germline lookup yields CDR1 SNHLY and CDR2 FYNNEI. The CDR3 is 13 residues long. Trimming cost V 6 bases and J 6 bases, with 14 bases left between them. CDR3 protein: CASSLQGIDGYTF. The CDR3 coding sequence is TGTGCCAGCAGCCTACAGGGAATCGATGGCTACACCTTC.

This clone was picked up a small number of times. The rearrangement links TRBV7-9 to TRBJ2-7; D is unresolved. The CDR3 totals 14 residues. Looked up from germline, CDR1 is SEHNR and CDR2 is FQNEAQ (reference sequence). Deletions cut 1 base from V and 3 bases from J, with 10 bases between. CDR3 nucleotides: TGTGCCAGCAGCTTAGACGGACGTCTCTACGAGCAGTACTTC. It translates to CASSLDGRLYEQYF.

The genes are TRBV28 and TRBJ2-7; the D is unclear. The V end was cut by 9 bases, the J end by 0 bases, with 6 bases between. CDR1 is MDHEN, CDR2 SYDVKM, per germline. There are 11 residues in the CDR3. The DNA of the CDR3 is TGTGCCAGTAGTGTCTCCTACGAGCAGTACTTC. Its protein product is CASSVSYEQYF.

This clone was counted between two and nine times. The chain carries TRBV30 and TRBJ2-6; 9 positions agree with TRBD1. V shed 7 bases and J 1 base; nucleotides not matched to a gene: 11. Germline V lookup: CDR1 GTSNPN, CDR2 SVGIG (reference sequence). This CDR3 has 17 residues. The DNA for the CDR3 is TGTGCCTCGAAACGGGACAGGGCCCGGTCTGGGGCCAACGTCCTGACTTTC. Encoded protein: CASKRDRARSGANVLTF.

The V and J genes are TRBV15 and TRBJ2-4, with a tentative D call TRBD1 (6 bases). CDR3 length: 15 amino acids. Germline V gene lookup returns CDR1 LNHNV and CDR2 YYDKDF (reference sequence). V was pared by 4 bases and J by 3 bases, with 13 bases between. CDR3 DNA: TGTGCCACCAGCAAGGGGGATTTTGGCAAAAACATTCAGTACTTC. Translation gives CATSKGDFGKNIQYF.

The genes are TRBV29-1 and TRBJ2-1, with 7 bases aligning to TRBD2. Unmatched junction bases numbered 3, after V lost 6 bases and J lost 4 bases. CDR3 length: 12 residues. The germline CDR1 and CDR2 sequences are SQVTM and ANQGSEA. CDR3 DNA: TGCAGCGTGGGGGGGGGTTACAATGAGCAGTTCTTC. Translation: CSVGGGYNEQFF.

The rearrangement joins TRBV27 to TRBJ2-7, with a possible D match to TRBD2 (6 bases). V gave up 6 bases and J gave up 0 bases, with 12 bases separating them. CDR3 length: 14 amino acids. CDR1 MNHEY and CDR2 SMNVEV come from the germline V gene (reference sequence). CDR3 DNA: TGTGCCAGCAGGGCGATGGGGGGCTCCTACGAGCAGTACTTC. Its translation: CASRAMGGSYEQYF.

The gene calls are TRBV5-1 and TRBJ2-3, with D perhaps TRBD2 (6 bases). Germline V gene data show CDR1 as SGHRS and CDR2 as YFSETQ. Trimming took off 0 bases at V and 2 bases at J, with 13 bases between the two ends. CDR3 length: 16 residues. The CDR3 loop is CASSLELRGNTDTQYF. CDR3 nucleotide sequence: TGCGCCAGCAGCTTGGAACTCCGGGGGAACACAGATACGCAGTATTTT.

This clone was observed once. The CDR3 loop reads CASSPQGQGAGNEQFF. The CDR3 nucleotides are TGTGCCAGCAGCCCTCAGGGACAGGGGGCAGGCAATGAGCAGTTCTTC. The rearrangement joins TRBV7-2 to TRBJ2-1; 12 positions agree with TRBD1. Germline CDR1 and CDR2: SGHTA and FQGNSA. V dropped 5 bases and J dropped 6; count of bases not matched to a gene: 8. CDR3 size: 16 residues.

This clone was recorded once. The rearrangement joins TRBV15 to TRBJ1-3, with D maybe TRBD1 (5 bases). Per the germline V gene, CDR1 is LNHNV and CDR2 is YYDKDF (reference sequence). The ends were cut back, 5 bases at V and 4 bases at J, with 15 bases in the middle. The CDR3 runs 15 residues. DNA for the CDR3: TGTGCCACCAGCGGACTGGGGGGTAGGGGAAACACCATATATTTT. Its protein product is CATSGLGGRGNTIYF.

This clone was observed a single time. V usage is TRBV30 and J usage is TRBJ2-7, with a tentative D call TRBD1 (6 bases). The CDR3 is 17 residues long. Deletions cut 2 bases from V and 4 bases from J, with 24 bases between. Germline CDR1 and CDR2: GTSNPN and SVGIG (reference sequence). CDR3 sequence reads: CAWSSTFRGNSAYEQYF. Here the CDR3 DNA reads TGTGCCTGGAGTTCCACCTTCAGGGGTAATAGTGCGTACGAGCAGTACTTC.

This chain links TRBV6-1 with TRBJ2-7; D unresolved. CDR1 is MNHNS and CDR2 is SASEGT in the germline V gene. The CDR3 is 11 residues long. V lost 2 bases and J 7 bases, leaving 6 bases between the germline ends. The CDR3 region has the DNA TGTGCCAGCAGTGAAAAGAGAGAGCAGTACTTC. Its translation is CASSEKREQYF.

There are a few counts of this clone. CDR3 residues: CASSADSNTIYF. In DNA, the CDR3 is TGTGCCAGCAGCGCGGACTCAAACACCATATATTTT. The chain uses TRBV11-3 and TRBJ1-3; D is unresolved. The germline CDR1 and CDR2 sequences are SGHNT and YENEEA. This CDR3 is 12 amino acids long. The V and J ends lost 5 bases and 6 bases respectively, with 8 bases between them.

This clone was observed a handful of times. The CDR3 reads CASRSRGNNSPLHF. CDR3 DNA: TGTGCCAGTAGGTCCCGCGGGAACAATTCACCCCTCCACTTT. The chain is built from TRBV19 and TRBJ1-6; D not certain. Deletions cut 6 bases from V and 7 bases from J, with 13 bases between. Germline CDR1 is LNHDA and CDR2 is SQIVND (reference sequence). This CDR3 spans 14 amino acids.

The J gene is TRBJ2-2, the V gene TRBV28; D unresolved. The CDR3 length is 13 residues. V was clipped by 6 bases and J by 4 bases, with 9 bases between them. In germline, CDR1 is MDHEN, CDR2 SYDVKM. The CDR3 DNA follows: TGTGCCAGCAGCCCGATTGGCACCGGGGAGCTGTTTTTT. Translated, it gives CASSPIGTGELFF.

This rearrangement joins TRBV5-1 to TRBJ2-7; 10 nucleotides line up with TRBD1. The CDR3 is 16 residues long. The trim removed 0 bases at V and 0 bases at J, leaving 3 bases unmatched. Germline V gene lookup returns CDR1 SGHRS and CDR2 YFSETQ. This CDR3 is CASSLGRTGGSYEQYF. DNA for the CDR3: TGCGCCAGCAGCTTGGGACGGACAGGGGGCTCCTACGAGCAGTACTTC.

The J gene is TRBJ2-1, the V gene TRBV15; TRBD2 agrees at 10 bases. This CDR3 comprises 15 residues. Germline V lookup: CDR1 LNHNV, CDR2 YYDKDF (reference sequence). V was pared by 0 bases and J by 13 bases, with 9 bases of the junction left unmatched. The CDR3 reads CATSRDPLAGASQFF. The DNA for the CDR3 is TGTGCCACCAGCAGAGATCCCCTAGCGGGGGCTTCCCAGTTCTTC.

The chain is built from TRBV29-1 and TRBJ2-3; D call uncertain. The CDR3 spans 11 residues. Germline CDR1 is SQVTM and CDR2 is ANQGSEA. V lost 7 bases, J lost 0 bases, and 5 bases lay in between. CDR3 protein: CSGTSTDTQYF. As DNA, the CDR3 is TGCAGCGGAACAAGCACAGATACGCAGTATTTT.

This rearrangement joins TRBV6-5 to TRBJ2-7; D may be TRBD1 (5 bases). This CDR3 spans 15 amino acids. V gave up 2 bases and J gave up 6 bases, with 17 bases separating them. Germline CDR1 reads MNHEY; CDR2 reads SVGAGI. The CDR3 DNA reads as TGTGCCAGCAGTTACGGGGCAGGCTTACTGGGCGAGCAGTACTTC. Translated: CASSYGAGLLGEQYF.